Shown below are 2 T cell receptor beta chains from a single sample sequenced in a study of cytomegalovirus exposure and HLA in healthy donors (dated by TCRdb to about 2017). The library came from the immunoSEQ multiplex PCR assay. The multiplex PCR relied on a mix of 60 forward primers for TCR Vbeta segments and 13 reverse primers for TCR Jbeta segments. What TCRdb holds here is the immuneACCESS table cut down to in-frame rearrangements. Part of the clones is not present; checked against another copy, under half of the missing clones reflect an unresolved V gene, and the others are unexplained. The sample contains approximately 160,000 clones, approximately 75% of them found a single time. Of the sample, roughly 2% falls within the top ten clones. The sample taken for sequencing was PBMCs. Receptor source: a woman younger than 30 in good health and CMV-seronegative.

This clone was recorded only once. The CDR3 DNA reads as TGTGCCAGCAGTCCCCCGGGGGGGCGGTACGAGCAGTACTTC. Translated: CASSPPGGRYEQYF. The genes are TRBV6-7 and TRBJ2-7; 8 bases match TRBD2. TRBV6-7 is reported as an ORF; its role is uncertain. This CDR3 has 14 residues. Trimming took 5 bases from V and 4 from J; bases not matched to a gene: 7.

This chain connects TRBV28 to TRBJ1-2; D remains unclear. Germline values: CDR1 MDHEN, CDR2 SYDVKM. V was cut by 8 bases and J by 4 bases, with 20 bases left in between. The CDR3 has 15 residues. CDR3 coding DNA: TGTGCCAGCGCCGGCGGTGGCCATCTTTTCTATGGCTACACCTTC. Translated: CASAGGGHLFYGYTF.